These T cell receptor beta chains were read from a single sample in a study of early T cells in non-severe SARS-CoV-2 infection. TCRdb processed the 5' RACE reads anew with MiXCR; each CDR3 protein has one entry. The sample records over 50,000 distinct CDR3 sequences, more than 12% being singletons. Sequencing was performed on whole blood, taken at baseline. The receptors were gathered from an adult who was a healthcare worker with PCR-confirmed SARS-CoV-2 infection or an uninfected control (not recorded which). Each CDR3 is given with its conserved first and last residue. A D gene is named only where the DNA matches it firmly. Not every row has a clone size; where given, it reads once, few, many or a size class.

d_gene: -
v_gene: TRBV7-9
abundance: -
j_gene: TRBJ2-1
CDR3nt: TGTGCCAGCAGCTTAGGCGGACTCTACTACAATGAGCAGTTCTTC
CDR3aa: CASSLGGLYYNEQFF

d_gene: -
v_gene: TRBV29-1
abundance: many
j_gene: TRBJ2-2
CDR3nt: TGCAGCGTCCCCGGACCGAACACCGGGGAGCTGTTTTTT
CDR3aa: CSVPGPNTGELFF

d_gene: -
v_gene: TRBV19
abundance: -
j_gene: TRBJ2-7
CDR3nt: TGTGCCAGTAGTATAGATCGGGCAGCCCTGGGAAGCGAGCAGTACTTC
CDR3aa: CASSIDRAALGSEQYF

d_gene: -
v_gene: TRBV5-1
abundance: -
j_gene: TRBJ2-1
CDR3nt: TGCGCCAGCAGCTTGAGAGGGGACAATGAGCAGTTCTTC
CDR3aa: CASSLRGDNEQFF

d_gene: -
v_gene: TRBV6-1
abundance: many
j_gene: TRBJ2-7
CDR3nt: TGTGCCAGCAGGGTTGTACAGGGCCCCTACGAGCAGTACTTC
CDR3aa: CASRVVQGPYEQYF

d_gene: -
v_gene: TRBV12-3/TRBV12-4
abundance: -
j_gene: TRBJ2-2
CDR3nt: TGTGCCAGCAGTTTCGGCGGGGCGAACACCGGGGAGCTGTTTTTT
CDR3aa: CASSFGGANTGELFF

d_gene: TRBD1
v_gene: TRBV6-1
abundance: -
j_gene: TRBJ2-1
CDR3nt: TGTGCCAGCAGTGGGGGACAGGGACGGTATGAGCAGTTCTTC
CDR3aa: CASSGGQGRYEQFF

d_gene: TRBD2
v_gene: TRBV18
abundance: few
j_gene: TRBJ2-7
CDR3nt: TGTGCCAGCTCACTCAGCGGGACTCTTTACGAGCAGTACTTC
CDR3aa: CASSLSGTLYEQYF

d_gene: -
v_gene: TRBV28
abundance: few
j_gene: TRBJ2-2
CDR3nt: TGTGCCAGCAGCACGGTATGGAGGAGGAACACCGGGGAGCTGTTTTTT
CDR3aa: CASSTVWRRNTGELFF

d_gene: -
v_gene: TRBV30
abundance: few
j_gene: TRBJ2-6
CDR3nt: TGTGCCTGGAACAGAAACTCTGGGGCCAACGTCCTGACTTTC
CDR3aa: CAWNRNSGANVLTF

d_gene: -
v_gene: TRBV10-1
abundance: -
j_gene: TRBJ2-7
CDR3nt: TGCGCCAGCAGCCGCGGGGTTTCCTACGAGCAGTACTTC
CDR3aa: CASSRGVSYEQYF

d_gene: -
v_gene: TRBV5-5
abundance: -
j_gene: TRBJ2-3
CDR3nt: TGTGCCAGCAGCTTGGAACTCACAGATACGCAGTATTTT
CDR3aa: CASSLELTDTQYF

d_gene: TRBD1
v_gene: TRBV19
abundance: few
j_gene: TRBJ2-3
CDR3nt: TGTGCCAGTAGTTCCGGGACAGGGGAGACAGATACGCAGTATTTT
CDR3aa: CASSSGTGETDTQYF

d_gene: -
v_gene: TRBV11-2
abundance: -
j_gene: TRBJ1-1
CDR3nt: TGTGCCAGCAGCTTAGCTAGAGGGACGGGACACATTGGGGCTTTCTTT
CDR3aa: CASSLARGTGHIGAFF

d_gene: -
v_gene: TRBV29-1
abundance: -
j_gene: TRBJ1-5
CDR3nt: TGCAGCGTTGCAGGGGTTAGCAATCAGCCCCAGCATTTT
CDR3aa: CSVAGVSNQPQHF

d_gene: -
v_gene: TRBV12-3/TRBV12-4
abundance: -
j_gene: TRBJ2-1
CDR3nt: TGTGCCACCCAAGTGTTCAAGGGTAACAATGAGCAGTTCTTC
CDR3aa: CATQVFKGNNEQFF

d_gene: TRBD1
v_gene: TRBV5-6
abundance: -
j_gene: TRBJ1-5
CDR3nt: TGTGCCAGCAGCTTGGCCGGTCTTAAAAGGGGGCCCAGCCAGCCCCAGCATTTT
CDR3aa: CASSLAGLKRGPSQPQHF

d_gene: TRBD1
v_gene: TRBV19
abundance: -
j_gene: TRBJ2-2
CDR3nt: TGTGCCAGTAGTACCGGGACAGATTACACCGGGGAGCTGTTTTTT
CDR3aa: CASSTGTDYTGELFF

d_gene: -
v_gene: TRBV20-1
abundance: many
j_gene: TRBJ1-2
CDR3nt: TGCAGTGCTATAGACACCCCCTATGGCTACACCTTC
CDR3aa: CSAIDTPYGYTF

d_gene: -
v_gene: TRBV15
abundance: -
j_gene: TRBJ1-4
CDR3nt: TGTGCCACCAGCAGAGGGCCAGGCACAACTAATGAAAAACTGTTTTTT
CDR3aa: CATSRGPGTTNEKLFF

d_gene: TRBD1
v_gene: TRBV3-1
abundance: -
j_gene: TRBJ2-7
CDR3nt: TGTGCCAGCAGCCAGAGGGGGCTCTACGAGCAGTACTTC
CDR3aa: CASSQRGLYEQYF

d_gene: -
v_gene: TRBV6-5
abundance: -
j_gene: TRBJ2-2
CDR3nt: TGTGCCAGCAGTTGGGCTAGCGACACCGGGGAGCTGTTTTTT
CDR3aa: CASSWASDTGELFF

d_gene: -
v_gene: TRBV3-1
abundance: -
j_gene: TRBJ2-1
CDR3nt: TGTGCCAGCAGCCAAGATACAGTCTCATACAATGAGCAGTTCTTC
CDR3aa: CASSQDTVSYNEQFF

d_gene: -
v_gene: TRBV20-1
abundance: few
j_gene: TRBJ1-2
CDR3nt: TGCAGTGGGGGGCGAGCTAACTATGGCTACACCTTC
CDR3aa: CSGGRANYGYTF

d_gene: TRBD1
v_gene: TRBV28
abundance: -
j_gene: TRBJ1-2
CDR3nt: TGTGCCAGCACCATTTCCCGGACAGGGTTAAATGGCTACACCTTC
CDR3aa: CASTISRTGLNGYTF

d_gene: -
v_gene: TRBV7-8
abundance: many
j_gene: TRBJ2-3
CDR3nt: TGTGCCAGCAGCTTAGTAGGAGGGACGGCATTGACGCAGTATTTT
CDR3aa: CASSLVGGTALTQYF

d_gene: TRBD2
v_gene: TRBV28
abundance: -
j_gene: TRBJ2-1
CDR3nt: TGTGCCAGCAGAGAGACTAGCGTCGATGAGCAGTTCTTC
CDR3aa: CASRETSVDEQFF

d_gene: TRBD1
v_gene: TRBV2
abundance: -
j_gene: TRBJ2-5
CDR3nt: TGTGCCAGCAGTCGGACAGGGCAAGAGACCCAGTACTTC
CDR3aa: CASSRTGQETQYF

d_gene: TRBD1
v_gene: TRBV6-5
abundance: many
j_gene: TRBJ1-4
CDR3nt: TGTGCCAGCAGTAGAGGGACAGTGAATGAAAAACTGTTTTTT
CDR3aa: CASSRGTVNEKLFF

d_gene: -
v_gene: TRBV6-4
abundance: -
j_gene: TRBJ2-3
CDR3nt: TGTGCCAGCAGTGTGGGGGGACAACCTAAGGATCCGCAGTATTTT
CDR3aa: CASSVGGQPKDPQYF

d_gene: TRBD1
v_gene: TRBV15
abundance: -
j_gene: TRBJ2-5
CDR3nt: TGTGCCACCGGACAGGACAGACTCCAAGAGACCCAGTACTTC
CDR3aa: CATGQDRLQETQYF

d_gene: TRBD2
v_gene: TRBV20-1
abundance: -
j_gene: TRBJ2-7
CDR3nt: TGCAGTGCTAGAGATCGCCTAGCGGGGGGGATTGTCGAGCAGTACTTC
CDR3aa: CSARDRLAGGIVEQYF

d_gene: -
v_gene: TRBV5-4
abundance: many
j_gene: TRBJ2-7
CDR3nt: TGTGCCAGCAGCTTGGGGCGCAGTCAGAGCTCCTACGAGCAGTACTTC
CDR3aa: CASSLGRSQSSYEQYF

d_gene: -
v_gene: TRBV24-1
abundance: -
j_gene: TRBJ2-7
CDR3nt: TGTGCCAGCAGTTACTCGTCGGGGGCCTACGAGCAGTACTTC
CDR3aa: CASSYSSGAYEQYF

d_gene: -
v_gene: TRBV18
abundance: -
j_gene: TRBJ2-7
CDR3nt: TGTGCCAGCTCACCACTCCCCTTACTGGGGGAGCAGTACTTC
CDR3aa: CASSPLPLLGEQYF

d_gene: TRBD1
v_gene: TRBV29-1
abundance: many
j_gene: TRBJ1-2
CDR3nt: TGCAGCGTTGCCAGGGGGGTCCCCAGCTATGGCTACACCTTC
CDR3aa: CSVARGVPSYGYTF

d_gene: TRBD2
v_gene: TRBV5-4
abundance: few
j_gene: TRBJ2-7
CDR3nt: TGTGCCAGCAGCCCACTAGCGGGCGGCACCGCCTCCGAGCAGTACTTC
CDR3aa: CASSPLAGGTASEQYF

d_gene: -
v_gene: TRBV14
abundance: many
j_gene: TRBJ2-7
CDR3nt: TGTGCCAGCAGCCCTATAGGGGCAGGGGCCTACGAGCAGTACTTC
CDR3aa: CASSPIGAGAYEQYF

d_gene: -
v_gene: TRBV27
abundance: -
j_gene: TRBJ1-2
CDR3nt: TGTGCCAGCAGTTTAGGGTTGGGACGGACCTATGGCTACACCTTC
CDR3aa: CASSLGLGRTYGYTF

d_gene: TRBD1
v_gene: TRBV14
abundance: -
j_gene: TRBJ2-1
CDR3nt: TGTGCCAGCAGCCAAGAAACAGGGGGCTTTTACAATGAGCAGTTCTTC
CDR3aa: CASSQETGGFYNEQFF

d_gene: TRBD1
v_gene: TRBV12-3/TRBV12-4
abundance: many
j_gene: TRBJ1-2
CDR3nt: TGTGCCAGCAGTCACCGGGACAGGGTTCATTTTGGTGGCTACACCTTC
CDR3aa: CASSHRDRVHFGGYTF

d_gene: TRBD2
v_gene: TRBV2
abundance: -
j_gene: TRBJ2-7
CDR3nt: TGTGCCGGTAGCGGGGACTCCTACGAGCAGTACTTC
CDR3aa: CAGSGDSYEQYF

d_gene: TRBD2
v_gene: TRBV29-1
abundance: few
j_gene: TRBJ2-3
CDR3nt: TGCAGCGTTGAAGATCGTCTCGGGAGGACGACAGATACGCAGTATTTT
CDR3aa: CSVEDRLGRTTDTQYF

d_gene: TRBD2
v_gene: TRBV11-2
abundance: few
j_gene: TRBJ2-1
CDR3nt: TGTGCCAGCAGGCCGGGACTAGCGGGCCTCAATGAGCAGTTCTTC
CDR3aa: CASRPGLAGLNEQFF

d_gene: -
v_gene: TRBV29-1
abundance: -
j_gene: TRBJ1-1
CDR3nt: TGCAGCGTAGCCGGGACGACTGAAGCTTTCTTT
CDR3aa: CSVAGTTEAFF

d_gene: -
v_gene: TRBV11-3
abundance: -
j_gene: TRBJ2-1
CDR3nt: TGTGCCAGCAGCTTAGTCGGCAGGGTGAATGAGCAGTTCTTC
CDR3aa: CASSLVGRVNEQFF

d_gene: TRBD2
v_gene: TRBV7-9
abundance: -
j_gene: TRBJ2-7
CDR3nt: TGTGCCAGCGGGCCAGCGGGGGCCATCTACGAGCAGTACTTC
CDR3aa: CASGPAGAIYEQYF

d_gene: TRBD2
v_gene: TRBV20-1
abundance: -
j_gene: TRBJ2-1
CDR3nt: TGCAGTGCTAGAGGGAGCGGGGAAGCCTACAATGAGCAGTTCTTC
CDR3aa: CSARGSGEAYNEQFF

d_gene: -
v_gene: TRBV5-1
abundance: many
j_gene: TRBJ2-2
CDR3nt: TGCGCCAGCAGCAAGAGGGAGAAACTGAACGGGGAGCTGTTTTTT
CDR3aa: CASSKREKLNGELFF

d_gene: -
v_gene: TRBV20-1
abundance: -
j_gene: TRBJ2-3
CDR3nt: TGCAGTGCTAGGGGCTCGGGAGATACGCAGTATTTT
CDR3aa: CSARGSGDTQYF

d_gene: -
v_gene: TRBV11-2
abundance: once
j_gene: TRBJ1-5
CDR3nt: TGTGCCAGCAGTAGGACAGCGGGTCAGCCCCAGCATTTT
CDR3aa: CASSRTAGQPQHF

d_gene: -
v_gene: TRBV10-3
abundance: many
j_gene: TRBJ1-2
CDR3nt: TGTGCCATCAGTTCTGAAAGGGGATGGGGCTACACCTTC
CDR3aa: CAISSERGWGYTF